These 28 T cell receptor beta chains were all obtained from the same sample, sequenced in a study of T cell clonality in common variable immunodeficiency. General study findings and limits: Reportedly, TCR beta sequences from common variable immunodeficiency showed fewer deletions and N-nucleotide insertions.

For these receptors, no antigen is known. Some clones are missing from TCRdb's copy, which holds only in-frame ones; the method was immunoSEQ multiplex PCR. Observed in the sample are some 21,000 clones, none of them singletons. Sequenced material: peripheral blood mononuclear cells. All receptors derive from a human donor with common variable immunodeficiency.

Concerning this clone itself: Read coverage stops 3 residues before the CDR3 terminus; the germline J gene supplies the remainder. The chain is built from TRBV7-9 and TRBJ2-3; tentative D call: TRBD2 (6 bases). From germline, CDR1 is SEHNR and CDR2 FQNEAQ (reference sequence). CDR3 size: 15 residues. V shed 5 bases and J shed 2 bases, with 14 bases lying between them. CDR3 protein: CASSEGLGITDTQYF. The DNA read from the CDR3 is TGTGCCAGCAGCGAGGGACTGGGAATCACAGATACG.

About this clone itself: The read comes to an end 3 residues before the CDR3 does, leaving the germline J gene to fill in the end. J is TRBJ2-3 and V is TRBV6-1, with D perhaps matching TRBD1 or TRBD2 (6 bases each). Trimming shortened V by 1 base and J by 4 bases, and 12 bases separated the two germline ends. Germline V CDR1 and CDR2: MNHNS, SASEGT. The CDR3 runs 15 residues. CDR3 sequence reads: CASSEVGGGSDTQYF. Incomplete CDR3 DNA: TGTGCCAGCAGTGAAGTAGGGGGAGGTTCAGATACG.

CDR3 region: CASEGWQGSGANVLTF. CDR3 DNA (partial): TGTGCCAGCGAGGGGTGGCAGGGATCTGGGGCCAACGTC. This chain connects TRBV6-2 or TRBV6-3 to TRBJ2-6, with D perhaps being TRBD1 or TRBD2 (5 bases each). Sequencing ends 3 residues short of the CDR3 end; the germline J gene provides the rest. Germline V lookup: CDR1 MNHEY, CDR2 SVGEGT. V shed 8 bases and J shed 1 base, with 15 bases lying between them. The CDR3 loop spans 16 amino acids.

This clone was observed a few times. Coverage ceases 3 residues before the CDR3 finishes, and the germline J gene fills in the end. The J gene is TRBJ2-5, the V gene TRBV18; 9 bases are shared with TRBD1. V lost 2 bases, J lost 7 bases, and 11 bases stayed unmatched. This CDR3 has 16 amino acids. CDR1 is KGHSH and CDR2 is LQKENI in the germline V gene. CDR3 amino acids: CASSPSRDRALGTQYF. The part of the CDR3 DNA that was read is TGTGCCAGCTCACCAAGCCGGGACAGGGCACTAGGGACC. Full variable domain (missing parts from reference TRBV18 and TRBJ2-5): NAGVMQNPRHLVRRRGQEARLRCSPMKGHSHVYWYRQLPEEGLKFMVYLQKENIIDESGMPKERFSAEFPKEGPSILRIQQVVRGDSAAYFCASSPSRDRALGTQYFGPGTRLLVL.

A few counts support this clone. The read finishes 3 residues shy of the CDR3 end, and the germline J gene is used to complete it. The chain employs TRBV7-3 and TRBJ2-7; D unresolved. There are 18 residues in the CDR3. Trimming pared 9 bases from V and 3 bases from J, leaving 30 bases between. Germline-derived CDR1 and CDR2 are SGHTA and FQGTGA. The covered CDR3 bases are TGTGCCAGGACCGTGGTGGGTGGGCCAAACCCCGGATACTACGAG. This codes for CARTVVGGPNPGYYE. The entire CDR3 reads CARTVVGGPNPGYYEQYF.

This clone was seen only a few times. CDR3 amino acids: CASSQLDTQYF. Incomplete CDR3 DNA: TGTGCCAGCAGCCAACTAGATACG. The chain combines TRBV6-2 or TRBV6-3 with TRBJ2-3; D gene ambiguous. The CDR3 is cut off 3 residues early in the read; its end comes from the germline J gene. Trimming took off 6 bases at V and 5 bases at J, with 6 bases between the two ends. The CDR3 has 11 amino acids. Germline assignment: CDR1 MNHEY and CDR2 SVGEGT.

The CDR3 bases that were read are TGTGCCAGCTCCCCCCAGTACCCAACCCCGAATGAG. Protein product: CASSPQYPTPNE. The whole CDR3 region reads CASSPQYPTPNEQFF. The chain is built from TRBV18 and TRBJ2-1; D is unclear. The read ends 3 residues before the CDR3 terminus; that terminus is restored from the germline J gene. This CDR3 is built from 15 residues. Germline V gives CDR1 KGHSH, CDR2 LQKENI. The ends were cut back, 6 bases at V and 7 bases at J, with 19 bases in the middle.

For this clone: The read stops 3 residues short of the end of the CDR3; the missing end is completed from the germline J gene. The chain combines TRBV7-9 with TRBJ2-2, with D possibly being TRBD1 (5 bases). Germline assignment: CDR1 SEHNR and CDR2 FQNEAQ (reference sequence). The CDR3 is 14 amino acids. Trimming pared 3 bases from V and 5 bases from J, leaving 10 bases between. Partial CDR3 DNA: TGTGCCAGCAGCTTCCTCCAGGGTACCGGGGAG. Translated, it gives CASSFLQGTGE. The whole CDR3 protein is CASSFLQGTGELFF.

On this clone: Read sequence stops 3 residues before the CDR3 end, and the germline J gene provides the missing end. The chain carries TRBV6-2 or TRBV6-3 and TRBJ2-7; TRBD2 matches 11 bases. The ends lost 6 bases at V and 3 bases at J; junction bases unmatched: 7. This CDR3 region has 15 residues. The germline V gene encodes CDR1 MNHEY and CDR2 SVGEGT. CDR3 DNA, as far as it was read: TGTGCCAGCAGCACCCTAGCGGGAGGTTTCTACGAG. It yields the protein CASSTLAGGFYE. The whole CDR3 sequence is CASSTLAGGFYEQYF.

This clone was counted only a few times. Coverage ceases 3 residues before the CDR3 finishes, and the germline J gene fills in the end. This chain uses TRBV30 with TRBJ1-5; the D gene is possibly TRBD1 (5 bases). V was shortened by 3 bases and J by 4 bases, with 10 bases between the two germline ends. Per germline, CDR1 GTSNPN and CDR2 SVGIG (reference sequence). The CDR3 contains 13 residues. CDR3 DNA (partial): TGTGCCTGGAGAGCCCAGGGAAATCAGCCC. Amino acids: CAWRAQGNQP. Given in full, the CDR3 is CAWRAQGNQPQHF.

Note on this clone: The read ends 3 residues early relative to the CDR3; the germline J gene fills the gap. This chain links TRBV6-2 or TRBV6-3 with TRBJ2-2, with 7 bases identical to TRBD1. Germline CDR1 is MNHEY and CDR2 is SVGEGT. V dropped 8 bases and J dropped 7; count of bases not matched to a gene: 10. This CDR3 has 14 amino acids. This CDR3 reads CASAARGPRGELFF. The CDR3 DNA, read in part, is TGTGCCAGCGCAGCGAGGGGGCCCCGCGGGGAG.

In the case of this clone: The observed sequence ends 3 residues before the CDR3 terminus, with the missing tail filled in from the germline J gene. This chain links TRBV18 with TRBJ2-1, with D hard to call. The germline V gene encodes CDR1 KGHSH and CDR2 LQKENI. This CDR3 spans 16 amino acids. V was shortened by 3 bases and J by 6 bases, with 18 bases between the two germline ends. The CDR3 protein is CASSPTIWAVGNEQFF. The sequenced part of the CDR3 DNA is TGTGCCAGCTCACCGACCATCTGGGCTGTTGGCAATGAG.

In this sample, this clone turned up a few times. The missing CDR3 end, 3 residues past where the read stops, is filled in from the germline J gene. The chain carries TRBV6-2 or TRBV6-3 and TRBJ2-7; possible D gene TRBD2, 5 bases. The CDR3 totals 15 residues. Germline CDR1 reads MNHEY; CDR2 reads SVGEGT. Trimming pared 3 bases from V and 2 bases from J, leaving 14 bases between. The CDR3 protein is CASSYFTRETYEQYF. The sequenced CDR3 bases are TGTGCCAGCAGTTATTTTACTAGGGAAACCTACGAG.

This clone was counted a few times. The read ends 3 residues shy of where the CDR3 ends; the end is completed using the germline J gene. The gene calls are TRBV18 and TRBJ1-1; D is unclear. V gave up 6 bases and J gave up 2 bases, with 13 bases separating them. This CDR3 comprises 14 residues. Germline CDR1 reads KGHSH; CDR2 reads LQKENI. The CDR3 sequence: CASSARQENTEAFF. The CDR3 DNA, read in part, is TGTGCCAGCTCGGCGAGACAAGAAAACACTGAA.

This clone was seen only a few times. The CDR3 end falls 3 residues outside the read, so it is completed with the germline J gene. The V gene is TRBV30, the J gene TRBJ2-3, with TRBD1 matching over 7 bases. CDR3 size: 16 residues. Germline CDR1 GTSNPN, CDR2 SVGIG (reference sequence). With 2 bases clipped from V and 1 base from J, the junction kept 9 bases outside the gene matches. The CDR3 here is CAWSRGLGQGTDTQYF. The covered CDR3 bases are TGTGCCTGGAGTCGCGGCCTAGGACAGGGCACAGATACG.

Remarks on this clone: The read is 3 residues too short to cover the CDR3 end, so that end is filled in from the germline J gene. The chain employs TRBV7-6 and TRBJ2-1; 11 bases line up with TRBD2. Unmatched junction bases numbered 9, after V lost 1 base and J lost 4 bases. This CDR3 has 18 amino acids. The germline CDR1 and CDR2 sequences are SGHVS and FNYEAQ. CDR3 loop: CASSLGEQGLADYNEQFF. The part of the CDR3 DNA that was read is TGTGCCAGCAGCTTAGGGGAACAGGGACTAGCGGATTACAATGAG.

This clone was seen a few times. The sequence runs out 3 residues before the end of the CDR3; the remainder is reconstructed from the germline J gene. This sequence joins TRBV30 and TRBJ1-5; perhaps TRBD1 as D (5 bases). The germline V and J ends were trimmed by 0 bases and 6 bases, with 15 bases remaining between them. The CDR3 totals 15 residues. Per germline, CDR1 GTSNPN and CDR2 SVGIG (reference sequence). The CDR3 loop reads CAWSVPGRDGQPQHF. The CDR3 bases that were read are TGTGCCTGGAGTGTACCGGGCAGGGATGGTCAGCCC.

This clone showed up just a few times. Coverage ceases 3 residues before the CDR3 finishes, and the germline J gene fills in the end. This chain uses TRBV18 with TRBJ1-2, with D unresolved. V shed 3 bases and J shed 0 bases, with 8 bases lying between them. The germline CDR1 and CDR2 sequences are KGHSH and LQKENI. The length of the CDR3 is 14 residues. This CDR3 reads CASSPLSANYGYTF. The CDR3 DNA, read in part, is TGTGCCAGCTCACCTTTATCAGCTAACTATGGC. Looking up the rest from reference TRBV18 and TRBJ1-2 gives the full variable domain: NAGVMQNPRHLVRRRGQEARLRCSPMKGHSHVYWYRQLPEEGLKFMVYLQKENIIDESGMPKERFSAEFPKEGPSILRIQQVVRGDSAAYFCASSPLSANYGYTFGSGTRLTVV.

Comment on this clone: The read is 3 residues too short to cover the CDR3 end, so that end is filled in from the germline J gene. The chain couples TRBV7-9 to TRBJ1-5; maybe TRBD1 (5 bases). The CDR3 is 12 residues long. V lost 1 base and J lost 7, with 5 bases in between. Germline CDR1 and CDR2: SEHNR and FQNEAQ (reference sequence). The CDR3 DNA, read in part, is TGTGCCAGCAGCTTAGGGACACAGCCC. Translating gives CASSLGTQP. The entire CDR3 protein is CASSLGTQPQHF.

This clone turned up a few times. The CDR3 loop reads CASSLSGQGNTEAFF. CDR3 DNA, as far as it was read: TGTGCCAGCAGCTTAAGCGGTCAGGGGAACACTGAA. This sequence joins TRBV7-3 and TRBJ1-1, with D maybe TRBD1 (5 bases). Read sequence stops 3 residues before the CDR3 end, and the germline J gene provides the missing end. Germline loops: CDR1 SGHTA, CDR2 FQGTGA. Trimming removed 1 base at V and 1 base at J, with 10 bases between. The CDR3 is made up of 15 amino acids.

For this clone: The read terminates 3 residues ahead of where the CDR3 ends, so the germline J gene completes it. V and J are TRBV11-3 and TRBJ2-1; D unclear. CDR3 length: 12 amino acids. With 5 bases removed from V and 8 bases from J, the gap between germline ends came to 10 bases. CDR1 is SGHNT and CDR2 is YENEEA in the germline V gene. The CDR3 spells CASSPAGYEQFF. CDR3 bases read: TGTGCCAGCAGCCCGGCCGGGTATGAG.

This clone was picked up a small number of times. The read ends 3 residues before the CDR3 terminus; that terminus is restored from the germline J gene. V gene TRBV20-1 combines with J gene TRBJ1-2; possibly TRBD1 for D (6 bases). CDR3 size: 15 residues. Between the trimmed V and J ends, which lost 2 bases and 7 bases, there was a span of 20 bases. Germline V CDR1 and CDR2: DFQATT, SNEGSKA (reference sequence). The CDR3 region is CSARPSITGLGGYTF. The CDR3 DNA, read in part, is TGCAGTGCTAGACCTAGTATTACAGGGTTGGGTGGC.

In its sample, this clone was seen a few times. CDR3 DNA, as far as it was read: TGTGCCAGCAGCTTAACCGGGACAGGGGGAAACACC. Translating it yields CASSLTGTGGNT. From start to end, the CDR3 is CASSLTGTGGNTIYF. V and J are TRBV7-6 and TRBJ1-3, with 9 bases matching TRBD1. The DNA ends 3 residues before the CDR3 does, and the rest of the CDR3 is filled in from the germline J gene. V dropped 2 bases and J dropped 4; count of bases not matched to a gene: 3. The germline CDR1 and CDR2 sequences are SGHVS and FNYEAQ. The CDR3 loop spans 15 amino acids.

Concerning this clone itself: The CDR3 goes on 3 residues after the read ends, and that part is filled in from the germline J gene. The rearrangement joins TRBV19 to TRBJ2-6; D is unresolved. The germline V gene has CDR1 LNHDA and CDR2 SQIVND (reference sequence). CDR3 length equals 17 residues. V lost 8 bases to trimming and J lost 0 bases, with 17 bases between them. CDR3: CASFSSNFNSGANVLTF. CDR3 bases read: TGTGCCAGTTTTAGTTCGAACTTTAACTCTGGGGCCAACGTC.

Regarding this clone: The read gets to within 3 residues of the CDR3 end, and the germline J gene fills in the rest. The genes are TRBV30 and TRBJ1-2; 7 bases agree with TRBD1. V shed 4 bases, J shed 6 bases, and the junction held 5 bases outside the gene matches. This CDR3 region has 12 residues. Per the germline V gene, CDR1 is GTSNPN and CDR2 is SVGIG (reference sequence). The part of the CDR3 DNA that was read is TGTGCCTGGACCAAACAGGGGAATGGC. It is translated as CAWTKQGNG. The CDR3, in full, reads CAWTKQGNGYTF. Drawing the rest from reference TRBV30 and TRBJ1-2, the complete variable domain is SQTIHQWPATLVQPVGSPLSLECTVEGTSNPNLYWYRQAAGRGLQLLFYSVGIGQISSEVPQNLSASRPQDRQFILSSKKLLLSDSGFYLCAWTKQGNGYTFGSGTRLTVV.

The table lists this clone with a few counts. CDR3 in amino acids: CASSQITSGGYEQYF. CDR3 DNA, as far as it was read: TGTGCCAGTAGTCAAATAACTAGCGGGGGTTACGAG. The gene calls are TRBV19 and TRBJ2-7, with 11 positions matching TRBD2. The read is 3 residues too short to cover the CDR3 end, so that end is filled in from the germline J gene. Looked up from germline, CDR1 is LNHDA and CDR2 is SQIVND (reference sequence). CDR3 length: 15 amino acids. The J segment lost 4 bases and the V segment lost 5 bases, leaving 7 bases of the junction unmatched.

On this clone: The read comes to an end 3 residues before the CDR3 does, leaving the germline J gene to fill in the end. This chain uses TRBV7-3 with TRBJ2-2; TRBD1 matches 7 bases. Germline CDR1 SGHTA, CDR2 FQGTGA. The CDR3 is 15 residues long. The V and J ends lost 3 bases and 7 bases, in that order; junction bases with no gene match: 8. The CDR3 DNA, read in part, is TGTGCCAGCAGCTTCTTTCCAGGGGGTGGCGGGGAG. Amino acids: CASSFFPGGGGE. The complete CDR3 reads CASSFFPGGGGELFF.

This clone was counted between two and nine times. The read halts 3 residues ahead of the CDR3 end, with the missing end drawn from the germline J gene. The rearrangement links TRBV7-2 to TRBJ1-1; TRBD1 matches 7 bases. The CDR3 contains 12 residues. Germline CDR1 and CDR2: SGHTA and FQGNSA. The J segment lost 6 bases and the V segment lost 10 bases, leaving 8 bases of the junction unmatched. The covered CDR3 bases are TGTGCCACTTTCAGACAGGGTCCTGAA. Protein: CATFRQGPE. The entire CDR3 protein is CATFRQGPEAFF.